This is a list of T cell receptor beta chains from one sample in a study of shared clonotypes between healthy human individuals. The table came from immunoSEQ multiplex PCR; TCRdb's copy has only in-frame clones and leaves some out. The sample yields some 1,100,000 clones, about four fifths seen once. Sequenced input: memory CD4+ T cells from PBMCs. These receptors were obtained from a man aged 18 to 35 in good health. Some clones in this sample may be carry-over from other donors' samples. CDR3s leave out the opening cysteine and the closing phenylalanine or tryptophan.

V,CDR3
TRBV4-2,ASSQAGGREEQY
TRBV30,AWSSQETQY
TRBV30,AWNGFVDGYT
TRBV7-2,ASSLAAVAGSWETQY
TRBV30,AWSVRGAGRPPMNTEAF
TRBV29-1,SVESTVYNEQF
TRBV28,ASRSTGTSSWDEQF
TRBV7-9,ASSLAYSGEQF
TRBV2,ASNSQGGGTETQY
TRBV6-5,ASSSGTGGGQY
TRBV28,ASRRTSGRGDTQY
TRBV10-3,AIRPGDGLAGERGTGELF
TRBV27,ASSLSSTGLAGDNEQF
TRBV6-1,ASSEKRGLTDTQY
TRBV6-6,ASSRDQNYGYT
TRBV15,ATSRDPAGPGELF
TRBV10-3,AIRGKGGVDEQY
TRBV6-1,ASSPPTVNTEAF
TRBV29-1,SAEGREGRSEQF
TRBV15,ATSRDVLRTSYNEQF
TRBV9,ASSPGGYEQF
TRBV28,ASSLPGTATYEQY
TRBV4-2,ASSQDAGNQPQH
TRBV19,ASSIRLANYGYT
TRBV5-1,ASSPLGGRVSYNEQF
TRBV10-2,ASSDPGLAGDSGRQF
TRBV10-3,ATTQGATFAEAF
TRBV21-1,ASSPEQGPDTQY
TRBV19,ASSIPGQGFLYT
TRBV18,ASSPGGSGYEQY
TRBV5-4,ANTLPGQANTGELF
TRBV6-5,ASSKEGLYGYT
TRBV5-4,ASSLEQGGYGYT
TRBV2,ASRTDRGEKLF
TRBV29-1,SGTTPNAEAF
TRBV19,ASSEEGLRNQPQH
TRBV19,ASRLRAEAF
TRBV9,ASSQHQGAYDEQY
TRBV29-1,SVRGGSEQY
TRBV9,ASSVVPREWGTDTQY
TRBV5-4,ASSRANEQF
TRBV28,ASSLNERSYGYT
TRBV7-9,ASSLGTGVEKLF
TRBV7-3,ASSSRMEQY
TRBV4-1,ASSQDDNRVDYGYT
TRBV6-5,ASTPGGSNEKLF
TRBV19,ASSSRGASTDTQY
TRBV25-1,ATKQGSGNTIY
TRBV5-8,ASSPWTGTYQETQY
TRBV6-4,ASSAAWGNGYT
TRBV6-1,ASSERGGSNEQF